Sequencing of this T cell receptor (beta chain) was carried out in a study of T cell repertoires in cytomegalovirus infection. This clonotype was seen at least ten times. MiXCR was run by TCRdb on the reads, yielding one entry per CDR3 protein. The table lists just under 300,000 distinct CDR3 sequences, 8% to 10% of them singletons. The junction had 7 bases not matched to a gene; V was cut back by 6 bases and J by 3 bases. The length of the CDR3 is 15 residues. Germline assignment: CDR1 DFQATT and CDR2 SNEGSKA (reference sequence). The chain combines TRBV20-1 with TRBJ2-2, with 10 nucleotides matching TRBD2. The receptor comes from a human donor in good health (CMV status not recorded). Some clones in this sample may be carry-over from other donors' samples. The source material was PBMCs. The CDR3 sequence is CSAAERGGYTGELFF. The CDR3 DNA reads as TGCAGTGCCGCGGAGCGGGGGGGATACACCGGGGAGCTGTTTTTT.